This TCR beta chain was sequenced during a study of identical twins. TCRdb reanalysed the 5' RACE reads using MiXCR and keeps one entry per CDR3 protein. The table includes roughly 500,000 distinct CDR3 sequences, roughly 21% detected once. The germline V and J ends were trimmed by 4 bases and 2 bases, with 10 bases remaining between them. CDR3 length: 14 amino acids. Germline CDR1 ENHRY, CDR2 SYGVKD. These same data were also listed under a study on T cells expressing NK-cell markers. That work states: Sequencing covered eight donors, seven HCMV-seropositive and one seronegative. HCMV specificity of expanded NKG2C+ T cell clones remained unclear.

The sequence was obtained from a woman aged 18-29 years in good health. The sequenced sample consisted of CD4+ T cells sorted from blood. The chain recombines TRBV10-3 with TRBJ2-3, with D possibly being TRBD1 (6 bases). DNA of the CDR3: TGTGCCATCAGTGTGGGGGCTACCACAGATACGCAGTATTTT. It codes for CAISVGATTDTQYF.